This T cell receptor (beta chain) was captured in a study of cytomegalovirus exposure and HLA in healthy donors. Study details: Out of fewer than 400 genotyped donors, about 80% belonged to the Caucasian-associated ancestry cluster.

Study results and limitations: With high specificity and sensitivity, the classifier reportedly diagnosed cytomegalovirus status.

The CDR3 loop spans 16 amino acids. Looked up from germline, CDR1 is SGDLS and CDR2 is YYNGEE. Unmatched junction bases numbered 10, after V lost 2 bases and J lost 8 bases. 13 Jbeta primers and 60 Vbeta primers were used for the PCR. Clones were sequenced by immunoSEQ multiplex PCR, and TCRdb holds only the in-frame ones, with some missing. Among about 180,000 clones, roughly 77% were seen once, and the ten largest hold roughly 2%. Details on this clone: Its antigen remains unidentified.

The source material was PBMCs. The receptor's source is a woman in her twenties or thirties in good health and CMV-seronegative. The chain combines TRBV9 with TRBJ2-1, with 10 bases identical to TRBD2. CDR3 DNA sequence: TGTGCCAGCAGCGTTCTAGCGGGGGACGGGTTCGATGAGCAGTTCTTC. Translation gives CASSVLAGDGFDEQFF.